Sequencing of this TCR beta chain was carried out in a study of T cells in Graves' hyperthyroidism and ophthalmopathy. The wider study: Specimen type is peripheral blood, collected at initial diagnosis prior to any treatment.

This clonotype was recorded at least ten times. No antigen is known for it. Germline V lookup: CDR1 SNHLY, CDR2 FYNNEI. CDR3 size: 13 residues. V shed 8 bases and J shed 8 bases, with 15 bases lying between them. Amplified regions were TCR beta CDR3 sequences from RNA transcripts. Primed by the HTBI set, a first-round RT-PCR was run on the TCR CDR3. From the multiplex PCR reads, TCRdb called clonotypes with MiXCR, one entry per CDR3 protein. This table has about 380,000 distinct CDR3 sequences, 15% to 20% appearing once. The study's findings and limits: Most expanded thyroid clonotypes above 0.001 recurred in blood.

This receptor was obtained from a man younger than 35 with Graves' ophthalmopathy. The rearrangement uses TRBV2 and TRBJ1-4; D unresolved. The material sequenced was blood. CDR3 loop: CASLTPNGEKLFF. The CDR3 DNA reads as TGTGCCAGCCTAACGCCCAATGGCGAAAAACTGTTTTTT.